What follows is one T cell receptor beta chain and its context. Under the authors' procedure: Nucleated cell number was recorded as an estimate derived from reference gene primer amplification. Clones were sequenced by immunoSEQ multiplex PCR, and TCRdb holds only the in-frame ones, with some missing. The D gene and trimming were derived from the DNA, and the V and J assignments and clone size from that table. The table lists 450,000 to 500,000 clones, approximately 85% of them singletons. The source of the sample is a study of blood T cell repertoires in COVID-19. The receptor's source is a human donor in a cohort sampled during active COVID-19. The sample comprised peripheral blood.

CDR3 amino acids: CASSLTGVGTQYF. The CDR3 coding sequence is TGCGCCAGCAGCCTTACGGGGGTAGGTACGCAGTATTTT. This chain joins TRBV4-1 and TRBJ2-3; TRBD2 might be the D (6 bases). CDR1 and CDR2 (germline): MGHRA, YSYEKL. This CDR3 contains 13 residues. The germline V and J ends were trimmed by 4 bases and 8 bases, with 13 bases remaining between them.